This T cell receptor (beta chain) was obtained from a study of beta chain features in type 1 diabetes. Expressed TCRB transcripts were sequenced, since all the RNA that had been isolated was reverse transcribed. Using immunoSEQ multiplex PCR, the repertoire was profiled, and TCRdb retains in-frame clones only, with some absent. The top ten clones hold around 0.016% of a sample with a few hundred thousand clones, approximately 13% of them seen once. Study-level points and caveats: When Type 1 diabetes patients were examined, their TCRB CDR3s proved moderately but significantly shorter in all four CD4+ subsets.

Germline assignment: CDR1 SGDLS and CDR2 YYNGEE. There are 15 residues in the CDR3. V lost 4 bases, J lost 7 bases, and 5 bases stayed unmatched. This clone was picked up a small number of times. No antigen is known for it. The receptor was derived from a woman under 30 with type 1 diabetes. The specimen sequenced was naive CD4+ T cells from blood. The chain joins TRBV9 to TRBJ2-2; 12 nucleotides match TRBD1. In DNA, the CDR3 is TGTGCCAGCAGCCCCGGGACAGGGGGCCACGGGGAGCTGTTTTTT. Translated: CASSPGTGGHGELFF.